A selection of T cell receptor beta chains follows, all from one sample in a study of cytomegalovirus exposure and HLA in healthy donors. TCRdb's table, derived via immunoSEQ multiplex PCR, lists solely in-frame clones and lacks some. The top ten hold about 2% of the sample, which has around 110,000 clones, about 87% seen once. The sequenced sample was PBMCs. The receptors here all came from a woman aged 18-29 years in good health and CMV-seropositive. The CDR3 runs from the conserved cysteine through the conserved F or W. A D gene is named only where the DNA matches it firmly. The size of a clone is reported for some rows only, either as once, few or many, or as a class for expanded clones.

cdr3_nt | cdr3_aa | j_call | d_call | cdr3_length | v_call | clone_size
TGCAGTGCTCTGAGTAGGGGGACCCAGTACTTC | CSALSRGTQYF | TRBJ2-5 | . | 11 | TRBV20-1 | .
TGTGCCAGCAGCGTAGCAGGACAGCCCTACGAGCAGTACTTC | CASSVAGQPYEQYF | TRBJ2-7 | . | 14 | TRBV9 | once
TGTGCCAGCAGCTTACCCCAAAAAGCGGTGAACACCGGGGAGCTGTTTTTT | CASSLPQKAVNTGELFF | TRBJ2-2 | . | 17 | TRBV7-9 | .
TGTGCCAGCCTACCCCAGGGACAGTCCAATTCACCCCTCCACTTT | CASLPQGQSNSPLHF | TRBJ1-6 | TRBD1 | 15 | TRBV28 | .
TGTGCCAGCAGTGTCACCGGGTTTAGTAACTATGGCTACACCTTC | CASSVTGFSNYGYTF | TRBJ1-2 | . | 15 | TRBV6-4 | .
TGTGCCAGCTCACCACTCGGGGGGCCTGGATTGAGCACAGATACGCAGTATTTT | CASSPLGGPGLSTDTQYF | TRBJ2-3 | . | 18 | TRBV18 | .
TGCAGTGCTAAACTGACAGATACGCAGTATTTT | CSAKLTDTQYF | TRBJ2-3 | . | 11 | TRBV20-1 | .
TGTGCCAGCTCAATAGGGGGCTATAGCAATCAGCCCCAGCATTTT | CASSIGGYSNQPQHF | TRBJ1-5 | TRBD1 | 15 | TRBV18 | .
TGTGCCAGCAGCTTATTCCTAAGTGAGCAGTTCTTC | CASSLFLSEQFF | TRBJ2-1 | . | 12 | TRBV7-9 | .
TGTGCCAGCAGGCCGCCCCGGGGGGCCCGAGATACGCAGTATTTT | CASRPPRGARDTQYF | TRBJ2-3 | . | 15 | TRBV27 | .
TGCAGCGTGAAGAAGGTGGGCCCTGAAGCTTTCTTT | CSVKKVGPEAFF | TRBJ1-1 | . | 12 | TRBV29-1 | .
TGTGCCAGCAGCTTGTTGGGACTAGCGGGGAATACCGGGGAGCTGTTTTTT | CASSLLGLAGNTGELFF | TRBJ2-2 | TRBD2 | 17 | TRBV5-6 | .
TGTGCCAGCAGTTTAGGAGGGTACTACGAGCAGTACTTC | CASSLGGYYEQYF | TRBJ2-7 | . | 13 | TRBV27 | once
TGTGCCAGCAGTGTCTACAGGGGGCAAGGATCACCCCTCCACTTT | CASSVYRGQGSPLHF | TRBJ1-6 | TRBD1 | 15 | TRBV2 | .
TGTGCCAGCAGCTTAGTTTACACCAGTGGAGAGACCCAGTACTTC | CASSLVYTSGETQYF | TRBJ2-5 | . | 15 | TRBV11-2 | .
TGTGCCAGCAGCGTAGGGCTAGCGGGGGGTTACAATGAGCAGTTCTTC | CASSVGLAGGYNEQFF | TRBJ2-1 | TRBD2 | 16 | TRBV9 | .
TGTGCCAGCAGTGAGACAGGGGGCGGCAATCAGCCCCAGCATTTT | CASSETGGGNQPQHF | TRBJ1-5 | TRBD1 | 15 | TRBV6-4 | few
TGTGCCAGCAGAGGGACAACCATGGGGGAAAACATTCAGTACTTC | CASRGTTMGENIQYF | TRBJ2-4 | . | 15 | TRBV2 | once
TGTGCCACCAACAGGGGGACGAACACCGGGGAGCTGTTTTTT | CATNRGTNTGELFF | TRBJ2-2 | TRBD1 | 14 | TRBV2 | .
TGCGCCAGCAGCCAAGACGGGTTTACACCCCCAAATCAGCCCCAGCATTTT | CASSQDGFTPPNQPQHF | TRBJ1-5 | . | 17 | TRBV4-1 | .
TGCAGCGTTGAGTCAGGGATTTCCTACGAGCAGTACTTC | CSVESGISYEQYF | TRBJ2-7 | . | 13 | TRBV29-1 | once
TGTGCCAGCAGCCCAAGACAGGGACCATATGGCTACACCTTC | CASSPRQGPYGYTF | TRBJ1-2 | TRBD1 | 14 | TRBV7-2 | .
TGTGCCAGCAGTTACGATAGGAGGGAGCAGTACTTC | CASSYDRREQYF | TRBJ2-7 | . | 12 | TRBV6-5 | .